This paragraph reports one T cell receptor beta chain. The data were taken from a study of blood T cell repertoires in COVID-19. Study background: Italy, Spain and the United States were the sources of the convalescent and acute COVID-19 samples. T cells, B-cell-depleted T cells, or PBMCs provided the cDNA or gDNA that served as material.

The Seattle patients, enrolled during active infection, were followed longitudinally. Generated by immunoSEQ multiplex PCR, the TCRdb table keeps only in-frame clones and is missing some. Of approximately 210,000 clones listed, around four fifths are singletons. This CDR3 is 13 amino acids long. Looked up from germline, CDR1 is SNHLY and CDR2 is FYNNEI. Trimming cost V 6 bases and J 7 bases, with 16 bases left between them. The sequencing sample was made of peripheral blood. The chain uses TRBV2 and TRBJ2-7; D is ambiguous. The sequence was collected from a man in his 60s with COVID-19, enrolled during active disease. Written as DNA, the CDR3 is TGTGCCAGCAGGAGTAGCCCGGTATTAGAGCAGTACTTC. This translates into CASRSSPVLEQYF.